The 11 T cell receptor beta chains below come from one sample, sequenced in a study of identical twins. TCRdb reprocessed the 5' RACE reads via MiXCR and lists one record per CDR3 protein. Among 420,000 or so distinct CDR3 sequences, 18% were seen once, and the ten largest hold around 10%. Specimen: naive T cells sorted from blood. The receptor source for this set is a man aged 45-60 years in good health.

The gene calls are TRBV2 and TRBJ2-3; TRBD2 matches 7 bases. Looked up from germline, CDR1 is SNHLY and CDR2 is FYNNEI. V shed 6 bases, J shed 2 bases, and the junction held 11 bases outside the gene matches. CDR3 size: 16 residues. Here the CDR3 reads CASRRPAGSYTDTQYF. DNA for the CDR3: TGTGCCAGCAGAAGGCCAGCGGGGTCATACACAGATACGCAGTATTTT.

V and J are TRBV7-2 and TRBJ2-1; perhaps TRBD1 as D (6 bases). The CDR3 loop spans 15 amino acids. Trimming took 4 bases from V and 6 from J, leaving 16 bases between them. Per the germline V gene, CDR1 is SGHTA and CDR2 is FQGNSA. The CDR3 nucleotides read TGTGCCAGCAGCTCAGGGGATCTAGCAAGCAATGAGCAGTTCTTC. It is translated as CASSSGDLASNEQFF.

The gene calls are TRBV29-1 and TRBJ2-5, with D perhaps matching TRBD1 or TRBD2 (5 bases each). This CDR3 region has 12 residues. Trimming shortened V by 5 bases and J by 5 bases, and 12 bases separated the two germline ends. Germline V gene lookup returns CDR1 SQVTM and CDR2 ANQGSEA. The CDR3 spells CSVKGSGETQYF. The CDR3 DNA reads TGCAGCGTTAAGGGGTCGGGGGAGACCCAGTACTTC.

This clonotype was detected a few times. The gene calls are TRBV4-1 and TRBJ2-1; D is unresolved. V shed 4 bases and J shed 5 bases, with 15 bases lying between them. Germline CDR1 MGHRA, CDR2 YSYEKL. CDR3 length: 15 amino acids. CDR3 loop: CASSRNPDTHNEQFF. For the CDR3, the DNA is TGCGCCAGCAGCCGGAACCCAGACACCCACAATGAGCAGTTCTTC.

This chain links TRBV4-3 with TRBJ2-5, with D tentatively TRBD1 (5 bases). The CDR3 loop spans 14 amino acids. Germline CDR1 LGHNA, CDR2 YSLEER. V lost 1 base and J lost 5, with 11 bases in between. The CDR3 DNA follows: TGCGCCAGCAGCCAAGTCCAGGGTTATGAGACCCAGTACTTC. This encodes CASSQVQGYETQYF.

This clonotype has at least ten counts. One junction end disagrees with the germline gene, perhaps due to a read error. This chain links TRBV7-2 with TRBJ2-3; TRBD2 agrees at 9 bases. The CDR3 covers 15 residues. Looked up from germline, CDR1 is SGHTA and CDR2 is FQGNSA. CDR3 coding DNA: TGCGCCAGCAGCTTGGGTAGCGGGGGAACAGATACGCAGTATTTT. Amino acids: CASSLGSGGTDTQYF.

The rearrangement joins TRBV28 to TRBJ1-1; 9 nucleotides line up with TRBD1. This CDR3 has 15 amino acids. Germline V gene data show CDR1 as MDHEN and CDR2 as SYDVKM. Germline trimming cut 6 bases from V and 5 bases from J; bases unmatched to any gene: 10. The CDR3 nucleotides read TGTGCCAGCAGACTAGGGACAGGGAGTGGAACTGAAGCTTTCTTT. Translation: CASRLGTGSGTEAFF.

The CDR3 DNA follows: TGCAGCGTTGCTCCCCAAGAGACCCAGTACTTC. This translates into CSVAPQETQYF. The chain recombines TRBV29-1 with TRBJ2-5; D is uncertain. This CDR3 has 11 residues. Germline lookup yields CDR1 SQVTM and CDR2 ANQGSEA. Trimming cost V 4 bases and J 1 base, with 4 bases left between them. Together with reference TRBV29-1 and TRBJ2-5, the CDR3 gives the full variable domain: SAVISQKPSRDICQRGTSLTIQCQVDSQVTMMFWYRQQPGQSLTLIATANQGSEATYESGFVIDKFPISRPNLTFSTLTVSNMSPEDSSIYLCSVAPQETQYFGPGTRLLVL.

This chain links TRBV7-8 with TRBJ1-4; D is undetermined. Trimming cost V 1 base and J 4 bases, with 10 bases left between them. Germline V gene data show CDR1 as SGHVS and CDR2 as FQNEAQ. CDR3 size: 15 residues. The CDR3 nucleotides read TGTGCCAGCAGCTTAGTTAAGGGAAATAATGAAAAACTGTTTTTT. Residues: CASSLVKGNNEKLFF.

The V call is TRBV20-1, the J call TRBJ2-7; maybe TRBD1 (5 bases). The CDR3 runs to 14 residues. The germline CDR1 and CDR2 sequences are DFQATT and SNEGSKA (reference sequence). CDR3 in DNA: TGCAGCGGACACCAGGTCTCTCTCTCCTACGAGCAGTACTTC. Protein product: CSGHQVSLSYEQYF.

This clonotype has ten or more counts. The genes are TRBV29-1 and TRBJ1-1, with TRBD1 identical over 7 bases. The CDR3 runs to 18 residues. The junction had 13 bases not matched to a gene; V was cut back by 0 bases and J by 0 bases. Germline CDR1 and CDR2: SQVTM and ANQGSEA. This chain's CDR3 is CSVEDFMVRGQLNTEAFF. The DNA of the CDR3 is TGCAGCGTTGAAGATTTTATGGTGAGGGGACAGCTGAACACTGAAGCTTTCTTT.